This entry features one T cell receptor beta chain sequence. One entry per CDR3 protein, called by TCRdb with MiXCR from the PCR reads. Of around 86,000 distinct CDR3 sequences in the sample, roughly 20% are singletons; the top ten hold around 0.8%. This record comes from a study of molecular identifiers for immune sequencing clone quantification. Libraries used roughly 18,000 to 1,000,000 sorted naive CD8 T cells and 10%, 30% or 50% RNA input. Using a CD8+CD4-CCR7+CD45RA+ phenotype, naive CD8 T cells were sorted. The germline V gene has CDR1 MNHEY and CDR2 SMNVEV (reference sequence). Trimming removed 3 bases at V and 10 bases at J, with 6 bases between. The CDR3 consists of 11 residues.

The sequence was collected from a human donor in good health. Some libraries in this study had Jurkat cell RNA spiked in. The chain carries TRBV27 and TRBJ2-2; D gene unclear. Sample: naive CD8+ T cells from blood, with Jurkat cell RNA spiked in. This sample's subset: FACS-sorted CD8+CD4-CCR7+CD45RA+ naive T cells. The chain's CDR3 is CASSFTEELFF. The CDR3 DNA is TGTGCCAGCAGTTTTACTGAGGAGCTGTTTTTT.